This T cell receptor beta chain was captured in a study of T cell repertoires in cytomegalovirus infection. As for the study in general: As its CMV epitopes, the study selected recently identified HLA-C-restricted and well-studied HLA-B-restricted targets. CMV infection together with matching HLA type was indicated by public TCR beta signatures. Study findings and constraints: HLA-C-restricted CMV clonotypes gave the most frequent clonotype in two of eight donors. Cumulative frequency (of public TCR beta family members) identified carriers of CMV plus the relevant HLA.

The germline V gene has CDR1 MNHEY and CDR2 SVGEGT. This CDR3 spans 14 amino acids. The germline V and J ends were trimmed by 0 bases and 5 bases, with 10 bases remaining between them. TCRdb redid the calling of the reads with MiXCR, one entry per CDR3 protein. Of approximately 910,000 distinct CDR3 sequences listed, approximately 31% were seen once; the top ten hold roughly 12%. About this clonotype: Its antigen remains unidentified.

This receptor was taken from a human donor in good health (CMV status not recorded). Some clones in this sample may be carry-over from other donors' samples. This chain joins TRBV6-2 or TRBV6-3 and TRBJ2-5; D remains ambiguous. Sequencing was performed on cultured CD8+ T cells from PBMCs, taken from culture after CMV antigen stimulation. CDR3 in amino acids: CASSYSNWLETQYF. The CDR3 DNA is TGTGCCAGCAGTTACTCAAACTGGCTGGAGACCCAGTACTTC.